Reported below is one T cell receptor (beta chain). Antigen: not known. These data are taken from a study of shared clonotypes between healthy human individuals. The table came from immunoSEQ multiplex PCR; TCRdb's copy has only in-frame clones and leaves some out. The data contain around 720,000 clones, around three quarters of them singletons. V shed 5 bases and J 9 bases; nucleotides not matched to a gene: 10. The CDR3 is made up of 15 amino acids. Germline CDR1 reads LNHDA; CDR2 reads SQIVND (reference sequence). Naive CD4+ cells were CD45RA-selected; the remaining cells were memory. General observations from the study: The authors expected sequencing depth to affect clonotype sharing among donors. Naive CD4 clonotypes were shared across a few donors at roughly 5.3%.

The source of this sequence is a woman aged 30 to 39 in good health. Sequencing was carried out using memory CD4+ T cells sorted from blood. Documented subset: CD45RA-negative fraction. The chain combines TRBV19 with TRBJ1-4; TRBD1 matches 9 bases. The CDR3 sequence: CASSGRDRAHKKLFF. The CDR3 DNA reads TGTGCCAGTAGTGGCCGGGACAGGGCACACAAAAAACTGTTTTTT.